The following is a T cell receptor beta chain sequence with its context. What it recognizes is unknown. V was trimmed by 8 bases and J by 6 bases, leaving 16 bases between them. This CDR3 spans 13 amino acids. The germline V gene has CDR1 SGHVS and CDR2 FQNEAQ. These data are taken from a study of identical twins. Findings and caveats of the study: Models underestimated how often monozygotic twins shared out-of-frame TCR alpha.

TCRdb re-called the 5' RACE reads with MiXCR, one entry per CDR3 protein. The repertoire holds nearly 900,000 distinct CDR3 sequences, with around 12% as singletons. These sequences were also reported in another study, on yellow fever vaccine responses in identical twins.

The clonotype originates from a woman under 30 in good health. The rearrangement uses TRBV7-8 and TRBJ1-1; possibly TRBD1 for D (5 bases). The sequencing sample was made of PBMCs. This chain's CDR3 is CASGWSGASEAFF. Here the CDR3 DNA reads TGTGCCAGCGGCTGGAGCGGGGCCTCTGAAGCTTTCTTT.